This passage covers 8 T cell receptor beta chains from one sample sequenced in a study of control samples from healthy donors and cancer patients. Sequenced by immunoSEQ multiplex PCR; TCRdb stores in-frame clones only, minus some. The sample records 110,000 to 150,000 clones, roughly 94% being singletons. The sequencing input was PBMCs. All receptors come from a man aged 55 to 69 with colorectal cancer.

The J gene is TRBJ1-2, the V gene TRBV19; maybe TRBD1 (5 bases). V was cut by 3 bases and J by 3 bases, with 8 bases left in between. CDR3 length: 13 amino acids. Germline V CDR1 and CDR2: LNHDA, SQIVND (reference sequence). The CDR3 sequence is CASSITGDYGYTF. CDR3 bases: TGTGCCAGTAGTATCACGGGGGACTATGGCTACACCTTC.

The gene calls are TRBV5-1 and TRBJ2-3, with D hard to call. Germline V gene data show CDR1 as SGHRS and CDR2 as YFSETQ. CDR3 length: 13 amino acids. Between the trimmed V and J ends, which lost 1 base and 3 bases, there was a span of 6 bases. For the CDR3, the DNA is TGCGCCAGCAGCTTGTATTTTACAGATACGCAGTATTTT. Protein: CASSLYFTDTQYF.

The chain is built from TRBV5-1 and TRBJ2-3, with D perhaps matching TRBD1 or TRBD2 (5 bases each). Germline V gene data show CDR1 as SGHRS and CDR2 as YFSETQ. The germline V and J ends were trimmed by 1 base and 0 bases, with 15 bases remaining between them. This CDR3 has 17 residues. CDR3 in amino acids: CASSLRDRRFSTDTQYF. The CDR3 DNA reads as TGCGCCAGCAGCTTGCGGGACCGTAGGTTTAGCACAGATACGCAGTATTTT.

This clone was picked up one time. The chain employs TRBV10-3 and TRBJ2-7; weak D call: TRBD1 (5 bases). This CDR3 contains 16 residues. CDR1 and CDR2 from the germline V gene are ENHRY and SYGVKD. Trimming left V 0 bases short and J 3 bases short, with 15 bases between. In nucleotides, the CDR3 is TGTGCCATCAGTGAGTCGGTAGGGGCCGCGAACTACGAGCAGTACTTC. It translates to CAISESVGAANYEQYF.

This clone was recorded only once. The J gene is TRBJ2-3, the V gene TRBV7-8, with 10 bases aligning to TRBD1. This CDR3 has 19 residues. V lost 5 bases, J lost 1 base, and 15 bases stayed unmatched. CDR1 and CDR2 (germline): SGHVS, FQNEAQ. CDR3 protein: CASSPEDRGGKRGTDTQYF. The CDR3 DNA is TGTGCCAGCAGCCCGGAGGACAGGGGGGGCAAAAGGGGCACAGATACGCAGTATTTT.

This chain joins TRBV10-3 and TRBJ1-6; D is undetermined. This CDR3 contains 15 residues. V lost 0 bases and J lost 6, with 9 bases in between. Germline values: CDR1 ENHRY, CDR2 SYGVKD. The CDR3 sequence: CAISESTRSNSPLHF. CDR3 DNA sequence: TGTGCCATCAGTGAGTCCACCAGGTCTAATTCACCCCTCCACTTT.

The chain employs TRBV28 and TRBJ1-5, with D unclear. In germline, CDR1 is MDHEN, CDR2 SYDVKM. This CDR3 has 16 residues. Trimming stripped 6 bases from V and 0 bases from J, with 15 bases between. The chain's CDR3 is CASRGAATPSNQPQHF. CDR3 sequence (DNA): TGTGCCAGCAGGGGAGCCGCTACCCCTAGCAATCAGCCCCAGCATTTT.

The chain recombines TRBV6-2 or TRBV6-3 with TRBJ2-2; tentatively, D is TRBD2 (5 bases). The germline V and J ends were trimmed by 2 bases and 6 bases, with 10 bases remaining between them. CDR1 MNHEY and CDR2 SVGEGT come from the germline V gene. The CDR3 runs 14 residues. The CDR3 spells CASSYREMSGELFF. The CDR3, as DNA: TGTGCCAGCAGTTACAGGGAGATGTCCGGGGAGCTGTTTTTT.